Below, 16 T cell receptor beta chains from the same sample are listed, as sequenced in a study of T cells in Graves' hyperthyroidism and ophthalmopathy. Amplified regions were TCR beta CDR3 sequences from RNA transcripts. HTBI primers were used for first-round RT-PCR of the TCR CDR3. TCRdb reprocessed the multiplex PCR reads with MiXCR, giving one entry per CDR3 protein. The sample includes about 460,000 distinct CDR3 sequences, 22% of them seen just once. Sequenced sample: blood. The receptors shown here come from a woman in her 70s with Graves' ophthalmopathy.

The rearrangement uses TRBV10-2 and TRBJ1-5; D not resolved. The CDR3 is 15 amino acids. Trimming took 0 bases from V and 4 from J, leaving 10 bases between them. CDR1 is WSHSY and CDR2 is SAAADI in the germline V gene. CDR3 sequence reads: CASSESGGPNQPQHF. The CDR3 DNA follows: TGCGCCAGCAGTGAGTCAGGAGGGCCGAATCAGCCCCAGCATTTT.

This clonotype was counted only a few times. As DNA, the CDR3 is TGTGCCAGCAGTGAGGGCGGACTAGCAAAAGAGACCCAGTACTTC. This encodes CASSEGGLAKETQYF. The chain links TRBV6-1 to TRBJ2-5; the match to TRBD2 covers 8 bases. The CDR3 sequence is 15 residues long. Germline V gene data show CDR1 as MNHNS and CDR2 as SASEGT. J was trimmed by 3 bases and V by 3 bases; bases with no gene match: 6.

There are a few counts of this clonotype. The V and J genes are TRBV20-1 and TRBJ2-7; D might be TRBD2 (6 bases). This CDR3 spans 13 amino acids. V was pared by 7 bases and J by 3 bases, with 16 bases between. The germline V gene encodes CDR1 DFQATT and CDR2 SNEGSKA (reference sequence). This chain's CDR3 is CSVFSSGGYEQYF. CDR3 DNA: TGCAGTGTTTTCAGTAGCGGCGGCTACGAGCAGTACTTC.

This clonotype was seen ten or more times. J is TRBJ1-6 and V is TRBV7-2; a weak D match, TRBD1 (6 bases). The CDR3 contains 15 residues. The V gene's germline CDR1 is SGHTA and CDR2 FQGNSA. Trimming took off 5 bases at V and 6 bases at J, with 14 bases between the two ends. DNA for the CDR3: TGTGCCAGCAGCCTCGGGGGCGCTTTTAATTCACCCCTCCACTTT. Its protein product is CASSLGGAFNSPLHF. The full variable domain, completed using reference TRBV7-2 and TRBJ1-6, is GAGVSQSPSNKVTEKGKDVELRCDPISGHTALYWYRQSLGQGLEFLIYFQGNSAPDKSGLPSDRFSAERTGGSVSTLTIQRTQQEDSAVYLCASSLGGAFNSPLHFGNGTRLTVT.

For the CDR3, the DNA is TGTGCCAGCGGGAACGGCTTGGTCCTGGGCCTTTCTCTGGATGGCTACACCTTC. Translating gives CASGNGLVLGLSLDGYTF. This sequence joins TRBV12-3 or TRBV12-4 and TRBJ1-2; D uncertain. With 8 bases removed from V and 6 bases from J, the gap between germline ends came to 31 bases. This CDR3 is built from 18 residues.

The chain carries TRBV5-1 and TRBJ2-3; D unresolved. CDR3 length: 15 amino acids. Looked up from germline, CDR1 is SGHRS and CDR2 is YFSETQ. V lost 1 base and J lost 6, with 15 bases in between. The CDR3 DNA reads as TGCGCCAGCAGCTTGTCCTCCAGAGCCGAGGATACGCAGTATTTT. Amino acid sequence: CASSLSSRAEDTQYF.

The chain carries TRBV5-1 and TRBJ1-1; unclear D gene. The CDR3 has 15 amino acids. The germline V gene has CDR1 SGHRS and CDR2 YFSETQ. Trimming pared 4 bases from V and 4 bases from J, leaving 17 bases between. The CDR3 is CASSTGPNYRTEAFF. The CDR3, as DNA: TGCGCCAGCAGCACCGGACCAAATTATCGCACTGAAGCTTTCTTT.

The chain combines TRBV20-1 with TRBJ2-1; unclear D gene. Trimming shortened V by 2 bases and J by 6 bases, and 2 bases separated the two germline ends. The germline gives CDR1 DFQATT, CDR2 SNEGSKA (reference sequence). CDR3 length: 10 amino acids. CDR3 sequence (DNA): TGCAGTGCTAGACTCAATGAGCAGTTCTTC. Encoded protein: CSARLNEQFF.

As concerns this clonotype: At one end, the junction sequence differs from germline, possibly due to a read error. V gene TRBV6-1 combines with J gene TRBJ2-7; perhaps D is TRBD1 or TRBD2 (6 bases each). Per germline, CDR1 MNHNS and CDR2 SASEGT. The CDR3 sequence is 13 residues long. Here the CDR3 reads CASGGTYSYEPYF. The CDR3 DNA follows: TGTGCCAGCGGGGGGACATACTCCTACGAGCCGTACTTC.

The sample holds a few counts of this clonotype. CDR3 DNA sequence: TGTGCCAGCCGAAAAACTGGATTAGGTGAAAAACTGTTTTTT. Translation gives CASRKTGLGEKLFF. The chain combines TRBV6-1 with TRBJ1-4; no definite D call. CDR3 length equals 14 residues. The germline V and J ends were trimmed by 8 bases and 7 bases, with 17 bases remaining between them. CDR1 and CDR2 from the germline V gene are MNHNS and SASEGT.

This clonotype was counted between two and nine times. The chain has TRBV12-3 or TRBV12-4 and TRBJ2-4; 12 bases fit TRBD1. V dropped 5 bases and J dropped 1; count of bases not matched to a gene: 9. CDR3 length: 18 amino acids. The CDR3 here is CASSPGDRGLYAKNIQYF. As DNA, the CDR3 is TGTGCCAGCAGTCCAGGGGACAGGGGGCTCTATGCCAAAAACATTCAGTACTTC.

This clonotype was observed at least ten times. The chain joins TRBV20-1 to TRBJ2-5; 7 bases fit TRBD2. This CDR3 is built from 15 residues. J gave up 4 bases and V 2 bases, and 10 bases lay outside the gene matches. Germline loops: CDR1 DFQATT, CDR2 SNEGSKA (reference sequence). CDR3 DNA: TGCAGTGCTAGACCTTCAGCGGGATTCGGAGAGACCCAGTACTTC. Translated: CSARPSAGFGETQYF.

This clonotype was picked up many times. This chain connects TRBV6-5 to TRBJ2-1, with TRBD1 matching over 7 bases. The V and J ends lost 0 bases and 7 bases, in that order; junction bases with no gene match: 6. CDR3 length equals 15 residues. Looked up from germline, CDR1 is MNHEY and CDR2 is SVGAGI. The CDR3 loop is CASSYSDRRMNEQFF. The CDR3 DNA sequence: TGTGCCAGCAGTTACTCGGACAGGAGAATGAATGAGCAGTTCTTC.

This chain uses TRBV28 with TRBJ2-7; TRBD2 matches 10 bases. In germline, CDR1 is MDHEN, CDR2 SYDVKM. V lost 6 bases to trimming and J lost 5 bases; unmatched junction nucleotides: 10. The CDR3 is 15 residues long. The CDR3 DNA is TGTGCCAGCAGCCGGGAGCGGGAGGGCGGGAACGAGCAGTACTTC. Translated, it gives CASSREREGGNEQYF.

This clonotype was recorded at least ten times. The chain couples TRBV12-3 or TRBV12-4 to TRBJ1-5, with 8 bases identical to TRBD1. V was pared by 5 bases and J by 5 bases, with 5 bases of the junction left unmatched. This CDR3 contains 14 residues. CDR3 sequence: CASSSNRGDQPQHF. In DNA form, the CDR3 reads TGTGCCAGCAGTAGCAACAGGGGGGATCAGCCCCAGCATTTT.

This clonotype has a handful of counts. The rearrangement links TRBV6-1 to TRBJ2-7; D gene ambiguous. Trimming took 5 bases from V and 0 from J, leaving 8 bases between them. The length of the CDR3 is 13 residues. CDR1 is MNHNS, CDR2 SASEGT, per germline. The CDR3 DNA is TGTGCCAGCAGTTCGCCAGTCTCCTACGAGCAGTACTTC. It codes for CASSSPVSYEQYF.